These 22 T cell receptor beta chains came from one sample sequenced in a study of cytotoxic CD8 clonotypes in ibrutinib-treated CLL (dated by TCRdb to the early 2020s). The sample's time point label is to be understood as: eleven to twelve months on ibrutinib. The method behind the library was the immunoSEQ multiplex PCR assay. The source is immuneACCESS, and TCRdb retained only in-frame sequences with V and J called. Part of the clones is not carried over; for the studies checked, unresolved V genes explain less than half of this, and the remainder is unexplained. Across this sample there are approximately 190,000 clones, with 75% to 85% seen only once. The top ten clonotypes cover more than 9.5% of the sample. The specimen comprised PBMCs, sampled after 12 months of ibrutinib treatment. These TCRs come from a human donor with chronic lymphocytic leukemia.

The CDR3 DNA follows: TGCGCCAGCAGCCTTGACAGGGGCTATGGCTACACCTTC. This encodes CASSLDRGYGYTF. This rearrangement joins TRBV4-1 to TRBJ1-2; 8 bases are shared with TRBD1. V was clipped by 4 bases and J by 4 bases; unmatched bases: 2. The CDR3 runs 13 residues. Per the germline V gene, CDR1 is MGHRA and CDR2 is YSYEKL.

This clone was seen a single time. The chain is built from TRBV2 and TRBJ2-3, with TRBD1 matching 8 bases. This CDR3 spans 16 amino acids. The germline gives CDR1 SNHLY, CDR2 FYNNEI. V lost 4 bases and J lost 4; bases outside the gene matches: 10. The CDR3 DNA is TGTGCCAGCAGTGCTTGGACAGGGAGTGAGGCAGATACGCAGTATTTT. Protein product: CASSAWTGSEADTQYF.

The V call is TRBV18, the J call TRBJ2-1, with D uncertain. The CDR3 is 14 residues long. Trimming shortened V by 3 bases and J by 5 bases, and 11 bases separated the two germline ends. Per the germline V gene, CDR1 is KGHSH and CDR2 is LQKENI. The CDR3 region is CASSPTLSNNEQFF. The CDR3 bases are TGTGCCAGCTCACCTACCCTGAGTAACAATGAGCAGTTCTTC.

CDR3 region: CASSTAGGGSGTQYF. The CDR3 nucleotides are TGTGCCAGCAGTACCGCGGGGGGAGGGTCCGGGACCCAGTACTTC. The chain combines TRBV27 with TRBJ2-5; 8 bases are a match to TRBD2. CDR1 is MNHEY, CDR2 SMNVEV, per germline (reference sequence). With V trimmed by 5 bases and J by 7 bases, 12 bases remained unmatched. The CDR3 extends over 15 amino acids.

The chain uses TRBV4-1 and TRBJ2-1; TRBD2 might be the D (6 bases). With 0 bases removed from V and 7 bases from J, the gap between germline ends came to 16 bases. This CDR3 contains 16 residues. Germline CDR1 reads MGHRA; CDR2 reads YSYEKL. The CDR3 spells CASSQDVTSFGNEQFF. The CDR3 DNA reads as TGCGCCAGCAGCCAAGATGTTACTAGCTTTGGGAATGAGCAGTTCTTC.

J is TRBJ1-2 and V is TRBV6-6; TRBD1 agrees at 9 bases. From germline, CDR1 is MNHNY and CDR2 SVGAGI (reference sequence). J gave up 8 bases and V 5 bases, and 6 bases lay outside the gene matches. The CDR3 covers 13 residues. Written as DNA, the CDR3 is TGTGCCAGCAGTCCGGGACAGGGAGCCGGCTACACCTTC. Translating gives CASSPGQGAGYTF.

CDR3 amino acids: CAASRDRGRMTEQFF. The CDR3 nucleotides read TGTGCCGCCTCCCGGGACAGGGGGCGCATGACTGAGCAGTTCTTC. The V gene is TRBV7-9, the J gene TRBJ2-1, with 12 nucleotides matching TRBD1. Trimming removed 11 bases from V and 9 bases from J; junction bases left unmatched: 14. From germline, CDR1 is SEHNR and CDR2 FQNEAQ (reference sequence). This CDR3 region has 15 residues.

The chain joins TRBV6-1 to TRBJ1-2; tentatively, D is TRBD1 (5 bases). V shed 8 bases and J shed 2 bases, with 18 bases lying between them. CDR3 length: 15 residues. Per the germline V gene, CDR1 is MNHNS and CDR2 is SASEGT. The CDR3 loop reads CASRGGGDGNYGYTF. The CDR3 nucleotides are TGTGCCAGCCGAGGAGGAGGGGATGGGAACTATGGCTACACCTTC.

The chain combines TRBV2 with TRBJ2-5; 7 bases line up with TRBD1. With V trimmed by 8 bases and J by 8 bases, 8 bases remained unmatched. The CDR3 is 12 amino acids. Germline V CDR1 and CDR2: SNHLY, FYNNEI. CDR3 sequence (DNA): TGTGCCAGCCAGTTACAGGGGATTACCCAGTACTTC. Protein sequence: CASQLQGITQYF. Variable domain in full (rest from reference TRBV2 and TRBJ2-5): EPEVTQTPSHQVTQMGQEVILRCVPISNHLYFYWYRQILGQKVEFLVSFYNNEISEKSEIFDDQFSVERPDGSNFTLKIRSTKLEDSAMYFCASQLQGITQYFGPGTRLLVL.

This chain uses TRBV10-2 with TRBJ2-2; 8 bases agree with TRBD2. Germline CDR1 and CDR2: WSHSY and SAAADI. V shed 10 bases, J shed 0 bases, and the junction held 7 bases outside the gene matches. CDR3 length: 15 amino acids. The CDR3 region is CATAAGASNTGELFF. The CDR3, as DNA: TGCGCCACCGCAGCGGGGGCATCGAACACCGGGGAGCTGTTTTTT.

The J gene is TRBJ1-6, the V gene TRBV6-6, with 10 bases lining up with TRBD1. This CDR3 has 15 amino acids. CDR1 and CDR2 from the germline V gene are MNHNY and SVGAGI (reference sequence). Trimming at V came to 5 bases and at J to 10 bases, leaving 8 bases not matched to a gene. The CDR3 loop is CASSATGTGESPLHF. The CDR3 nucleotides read TGTGCCAGCAGTGCCACCGGGACAGGGGAGTCACCCCTCCACTTT.

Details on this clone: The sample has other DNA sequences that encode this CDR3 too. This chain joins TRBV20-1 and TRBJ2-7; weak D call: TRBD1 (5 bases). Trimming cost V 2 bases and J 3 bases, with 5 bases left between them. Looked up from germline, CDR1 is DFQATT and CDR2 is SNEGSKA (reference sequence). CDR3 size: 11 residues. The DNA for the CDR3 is TGCAGTGCTAGAAGGGGCTACGAGCAGTACTTC. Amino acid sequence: CSARRGYEQYF.

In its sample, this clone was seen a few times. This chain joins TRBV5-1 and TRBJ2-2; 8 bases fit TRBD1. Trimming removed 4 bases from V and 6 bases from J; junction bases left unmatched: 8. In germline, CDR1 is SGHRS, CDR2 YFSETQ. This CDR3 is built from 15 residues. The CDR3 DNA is TGCGCCAGCAGCCCCCAGACAGGGGTGGCCGGGGAGCTGTTTTTT. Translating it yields CASSPQTGVAGELFF.

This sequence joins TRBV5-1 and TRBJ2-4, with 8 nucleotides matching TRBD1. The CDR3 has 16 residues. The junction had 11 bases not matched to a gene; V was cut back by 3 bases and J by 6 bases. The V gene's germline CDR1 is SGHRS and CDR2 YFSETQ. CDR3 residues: CASSSRTGWFGNIQYF. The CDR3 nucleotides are TGCGCCAGCAGCTCCAGGACAGGGTGGTTTGGAAACATTCAGTACTTC.

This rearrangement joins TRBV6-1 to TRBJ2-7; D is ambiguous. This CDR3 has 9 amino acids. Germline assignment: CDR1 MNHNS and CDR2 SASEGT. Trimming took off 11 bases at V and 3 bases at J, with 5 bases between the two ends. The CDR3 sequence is CAVGYEQYF. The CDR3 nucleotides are TGTGCCGTGGGCTACGAGCAGTACTTC.

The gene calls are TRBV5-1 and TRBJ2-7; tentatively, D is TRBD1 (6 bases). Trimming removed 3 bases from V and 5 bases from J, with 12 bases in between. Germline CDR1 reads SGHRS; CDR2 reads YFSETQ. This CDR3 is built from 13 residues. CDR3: CASSWSTGNEQYF. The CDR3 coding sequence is TGCGCCAGCAGCTGGAGCACAGGGAACGAGCAGTACTTC.

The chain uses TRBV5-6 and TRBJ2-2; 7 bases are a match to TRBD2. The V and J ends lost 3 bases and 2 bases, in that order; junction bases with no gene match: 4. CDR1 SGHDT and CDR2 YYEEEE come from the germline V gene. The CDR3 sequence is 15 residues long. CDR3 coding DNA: TGTGCCAGCAGCTCCCTAGCGGCCAACACCGGGGAGCTGTTTTTT. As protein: CASSSLAANTGELFF.

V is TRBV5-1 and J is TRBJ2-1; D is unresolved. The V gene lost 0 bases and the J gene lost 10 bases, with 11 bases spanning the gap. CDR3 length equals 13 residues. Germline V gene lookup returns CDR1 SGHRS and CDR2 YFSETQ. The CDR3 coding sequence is TGCGCCAGCAGCTTGGAGGCAGGTCTCGAGCAGTTCTTC. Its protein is CASSLEAGLEQFF.

This chain's CDR3 is CASSYPTHGYTF. The CDR3 DNA sequence: TGTGCCAGCAGTTACCCGACCCATGGCTACACCTTC. This chain connects TRBV6-5 to TRBJ1-2; no definite D call. This CDR3 region has 12 residues. Germline V gives CDR1 MNHEY, CDR2 SVGAGI. Deletions cut 2 bases from V and 6 bases from J, with 7 bases between.

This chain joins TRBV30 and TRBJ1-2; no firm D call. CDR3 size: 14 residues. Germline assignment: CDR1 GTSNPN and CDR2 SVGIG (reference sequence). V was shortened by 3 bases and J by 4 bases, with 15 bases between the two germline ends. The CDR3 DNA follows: TGTGCCTGGAGAGCTCCTGAGAAGACCTATGGCTACACCTTC. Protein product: CAWRAPEKTYGYTF.

In DNA, the CDR3 is TGTGCCAGCAGCTTAGTCCAGGGCCTCTCCTACGAGCAGTACTTC. Amino acid sequence: CASSLVQGLSYEQYF. The V gene is TRBV13, the J gene TRBJ2-7, with D perhaps TRBD1 (5 bases). The V end was cut by 1 base, the J end by 0 bases, with 10 bases between. The CDR3 sequence is 15 residues long. The V gene's germline CDR1 is PRHDT and CDR2 FYEKMQ (reference sequence).

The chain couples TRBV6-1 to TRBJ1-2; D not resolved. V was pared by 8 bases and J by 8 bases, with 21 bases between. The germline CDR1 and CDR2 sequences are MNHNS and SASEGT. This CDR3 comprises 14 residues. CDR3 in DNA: TGTGCCAGCTGGGCCGGACCCCAAGCTCTCGGCTACACCTTC. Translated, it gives CASWAGPQALGYTF.